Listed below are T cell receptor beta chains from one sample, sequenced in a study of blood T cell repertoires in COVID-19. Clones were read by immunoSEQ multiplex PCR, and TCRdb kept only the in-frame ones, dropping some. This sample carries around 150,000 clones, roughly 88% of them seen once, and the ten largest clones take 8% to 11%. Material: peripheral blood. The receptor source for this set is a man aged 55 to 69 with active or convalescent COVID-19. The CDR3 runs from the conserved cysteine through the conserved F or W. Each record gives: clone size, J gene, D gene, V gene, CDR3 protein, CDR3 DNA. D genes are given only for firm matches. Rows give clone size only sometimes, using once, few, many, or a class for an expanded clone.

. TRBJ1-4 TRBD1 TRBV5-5 CASSLGTGAEKLFF TGTGCCAGCAGCTTGGGGACAGGGGCTGAAAAACTGTTTTTT
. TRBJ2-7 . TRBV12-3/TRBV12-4 CASSFYGSHEQYF TGTGCCAGCAGTTTCTACGGGAGTCACGAGCAGTACTTC
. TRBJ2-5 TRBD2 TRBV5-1 CASSPGLAYQETQYF TGCGCCAGCAGCCCGGGACTAGCGTACCAAGAGACCCAGTACTTC
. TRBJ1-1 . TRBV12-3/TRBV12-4 CASSYAGTEAFF TGTGCCAGCAGTTATGCGGGTACTGAAGCTTTCTTT
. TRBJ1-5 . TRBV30 CAWSTRDNQPQHF TGTGCCTGGAGTACCAGGGACAATCAGCCCCAGCATTTT
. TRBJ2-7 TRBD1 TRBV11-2 CASSGRTGLFSYEQYF TGTGCCAGCAGCGGAAGGACAGGGCTGTTCTCCTACGAGCAGTACTTC
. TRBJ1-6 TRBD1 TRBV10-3 CAIRRTTGGYSSSPLHF TGTGCCATCAGAAGGACGACAGGGGGCTATTCAAGCTCACCCCTCCACTTT
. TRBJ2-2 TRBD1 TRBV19 CATLRDRGHTGELFF TGTGCCACCCTTCGGGACAGGGGGCACACCGGGGAGCTGTTTTTT
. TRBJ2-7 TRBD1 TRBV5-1 CASSKDWTGSYEQYF TGCGCCAGCAGCAAGGACTGGACAGGGAGCTACGAGCAGTACTTC
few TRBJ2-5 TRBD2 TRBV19 CASNRRGGSQETQYF TGTGCCAGTAATAGGAGGGGCGGGAGCCAAGAGACCCAGTACTTC
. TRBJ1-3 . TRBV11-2 CASSYITAGSGNTIYF TGTGCCAGCAGCTACATTACAGCAGGGTCTGGAAACACCATATATTTT
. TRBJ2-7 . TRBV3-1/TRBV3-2 CASSQDLGGVVNEQYF TGTGCCAGCAGCCAAGATCTAGGCGGGGTCGTCAACGAGCAGTACTTC
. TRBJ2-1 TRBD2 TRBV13 CASSLGLAGGIYNEQFF TGTGCCAGCAGCTTAGGGCTAGCGGGAGGGATTTACAATGAGCAGTTCTTC
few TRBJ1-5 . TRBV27 CASSLWQGSQPQHF TGTGCCAGCAGTTTATGGCAGGGATCTCAGCCCCAGCATTTT
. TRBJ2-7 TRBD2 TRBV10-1 CASSEGSGPYEQYF TGCGCCAGCAGTGAAGGTAGCGGGCCTTACGAGCAGTACTTC
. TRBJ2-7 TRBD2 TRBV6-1 CASSERGGSSYEQYF TGTGCCAGCAGTGAAAGAGGCGGGAGCTCCTACGAGCAGTACTTC
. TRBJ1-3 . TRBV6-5 CASSPVLSGNTIYF TGTGCCAGCAGTCCAGTGTTGTCTGGAAACACCATATATTTT
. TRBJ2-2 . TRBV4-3 CASSPGSGYTTGELFF TGCGCCAGCAGCCCCGGGAGCGGGTACACCACCGGGGAGCTGTTTTTT
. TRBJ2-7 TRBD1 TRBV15 CATSPTGGSYEQYF TGTGCCACCAGCCCCACAGGGGGCTCCTACGAGCAGTACTTC
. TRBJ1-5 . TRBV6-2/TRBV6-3 CASSPFWAGDQPQHF TGTGCCAGCAGTCCCTTTTGGGCAGGGGATCAGCCCCAGCATTTT
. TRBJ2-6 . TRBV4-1 CASSHPGGGGANVLTF TGCGCCAGCAGCCACCCCGGGGGAGGTGGGGCCAACGTCCTGACTTTC
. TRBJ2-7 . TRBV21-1 CASGGLADTYEQYF TGTGCCAGCGGCGGACTAGCGGACACCTACGAGCAGTACTTC
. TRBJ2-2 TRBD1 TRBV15 CATSRDRANTGELFF TGTGCCACCAGCAGGGACAGGGCAAACACCGGGGAGCTGTTTTTT
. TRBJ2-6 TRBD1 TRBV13 CASSQPGQGSSGANVLTF TGTGCCAGCAGCCAGCCAGGACAGGGAAGCTCTGGGGCCAACGTCCTGACTTTC
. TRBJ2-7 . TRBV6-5 CASRVIADSYEQYF TGTGCCAGCAGGGTGATAGCGGACTCCTACGAGCAGTACTTC
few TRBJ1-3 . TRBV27 CASSFGSSGNTIYF TGTGCCAGCAGTTTTGGGAGCTCTGGAAACACCATATATTTT
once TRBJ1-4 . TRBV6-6 CASSRGGGNEKLFF TGTGCCAGCTCTAGGGGGGGCGGAAATGAAAAACTGTTTTTT
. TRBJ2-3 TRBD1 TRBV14 CASSRRTGGNTDTQYF TGTGCCAGCAGCCGCCGGACAGGGGGTAATACAGATACGCAGTATTTT
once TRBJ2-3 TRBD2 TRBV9 CASSETSGRLTDTQYF TGTGCCAGCAGCGAGACTAGCGGGCGCCTCACAGATACGCAGTATTTT
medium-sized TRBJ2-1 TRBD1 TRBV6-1 CASSVWGQGPLYNEQFF TGTGCCAGCAGTGTTTGGGGACAGGGGCCTTTATACAATGAGCAGTTCTTC
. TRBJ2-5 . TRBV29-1 CSVADVDMRDF TGCAGCGTCGCCGATGTAGATATGAGGGACTTC
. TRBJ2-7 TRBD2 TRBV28 CASSLTSGSYEQYF TGTGCCAGCAGTCTCACTAGCGGGAGCTACGAGCAGTACTTC
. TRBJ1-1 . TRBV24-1 CATSDGRGGLNTEAFF TGTGCCACCAGTGATGGCCGGGGGGGCTTGAACACTGAAGCTTTCTTT
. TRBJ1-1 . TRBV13 CASSSTGGPNTEAFF TGTGCCAGCAGCTCCACCGGGGGACCGAACACTGAAGCTTTCTTT
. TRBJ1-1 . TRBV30 CAWRDWRMNTEAFF TGTGCCTGGAGAGATTGGAGGATGAACACTGAAGCTTTCTTT
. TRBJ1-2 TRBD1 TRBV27 CASSLDRGVYGYTF TGTGCCAGCAGCTTGGACAGGGGGGTCTATGGCTACACCTTC
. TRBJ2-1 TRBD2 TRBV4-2 CASSQDWIAGGKGNEQFF TGTGCCAGCAGCCAAGATTGGATAGCGGGAGGGAAAGGGAATGAGCAGTTCTTC
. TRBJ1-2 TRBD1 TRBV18 CASSPGTGGFYGYTF TGTGCCAGCTCTCCCGGGACAGGGGGCTTCTATGGCTACACCTTC
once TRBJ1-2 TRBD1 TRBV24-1 CATSPGQGSLGYTF TGTGCCACCAGTCCGGGACAGGGGAGTCTGGGCTACACCTTC
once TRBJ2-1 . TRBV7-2 CASSLSPGRGSYNEQFF TGTGCCAGCAGCTTATCTCCAGGTAGGGGCTCCTACAATGAGCAGTTCTTC
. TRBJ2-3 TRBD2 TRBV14 CASSPGLAGVRNTQYF TGTGCCAGCAGCCCCGGACTAGCGGGAGTAAGAAATACGCAGTATTTT
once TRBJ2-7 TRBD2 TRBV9 CASSDSPGTSGRSSYEQYF TGTGCCAGCAGCGACTCCCCCGGGACTAGCGGGAGGAGCTCCTACGAGCAGTACTTC
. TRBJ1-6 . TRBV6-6 CASTAGTRNSPLHF TGTGCCAGCACCGCCGGGACAAGAAATTCACCCCTCCACTTT
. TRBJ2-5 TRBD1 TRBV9 CASSVSPGGETQYF TGTGCCAGCAGCGTATCTCCAGGGGGAGAGACCCAGTACTTC
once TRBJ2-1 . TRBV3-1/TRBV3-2 CASSQDTAGQFF TGTGCCAGCAGCCAAGATACGGCGGGGCAGTTCTTC
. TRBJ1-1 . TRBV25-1 CASSEAGITEAFF TGTGCCAGCAGTGAAGCAGGGATTACTGAAGCTTTCTTT
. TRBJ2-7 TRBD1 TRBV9 CASSPQGAGYEQYF TGTGCCAGCAGCCCGCAGGGGGCTGGCTACGAGCAGTACTTC
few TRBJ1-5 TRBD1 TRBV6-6 CASNRGQARNQPQHF TGTGCCAGCAATCGCGGACAGGCCCGAAATCAGCCCCAGCATTTT
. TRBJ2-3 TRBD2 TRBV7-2 CASSEGLASADTQYF TGTGCCAGCAGCGAGGGACTAGCTTCGGCAGATACGCAGTATTTT